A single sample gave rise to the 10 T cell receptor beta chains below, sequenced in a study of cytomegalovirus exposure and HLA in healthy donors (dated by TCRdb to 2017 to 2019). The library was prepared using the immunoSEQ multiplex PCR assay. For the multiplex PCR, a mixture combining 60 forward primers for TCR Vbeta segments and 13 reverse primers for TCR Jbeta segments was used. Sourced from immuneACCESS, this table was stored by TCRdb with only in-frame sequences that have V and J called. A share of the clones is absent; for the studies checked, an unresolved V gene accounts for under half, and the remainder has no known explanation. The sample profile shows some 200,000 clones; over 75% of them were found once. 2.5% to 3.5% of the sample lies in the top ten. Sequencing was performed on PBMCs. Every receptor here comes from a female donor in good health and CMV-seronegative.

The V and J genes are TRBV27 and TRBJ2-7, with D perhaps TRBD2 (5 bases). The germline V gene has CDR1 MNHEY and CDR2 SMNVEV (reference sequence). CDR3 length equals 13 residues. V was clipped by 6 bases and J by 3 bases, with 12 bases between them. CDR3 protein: CASSQPEVYEQYF. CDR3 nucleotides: TGTGCCAGCAGCCAGCCGGAGGTCTACGAGCAGTACTTC.

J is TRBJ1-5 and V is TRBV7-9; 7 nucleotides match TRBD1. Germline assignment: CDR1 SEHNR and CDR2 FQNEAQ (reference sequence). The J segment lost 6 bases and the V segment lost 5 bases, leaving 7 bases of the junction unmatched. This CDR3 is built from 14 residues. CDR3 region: CASSPTGLGQPQHF. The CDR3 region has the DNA TGTGCCAGCAGCCCGACAGGGCTTGGTCAGCCCCAGCATTTT.

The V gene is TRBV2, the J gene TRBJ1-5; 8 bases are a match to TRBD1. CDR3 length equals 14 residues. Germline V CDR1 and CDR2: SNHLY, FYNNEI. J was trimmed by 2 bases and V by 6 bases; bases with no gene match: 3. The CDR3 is CASSLQGGNQPQHF. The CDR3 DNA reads TGTGCCAGCAGCCTACAGGGGGGCAATCAGCCCCAGCATTTT.

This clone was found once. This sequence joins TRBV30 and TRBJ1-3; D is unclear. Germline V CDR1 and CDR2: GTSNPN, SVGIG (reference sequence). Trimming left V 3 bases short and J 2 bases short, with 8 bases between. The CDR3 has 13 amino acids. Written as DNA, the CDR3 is TGTGCCTGGAGCGTTGGCACTGGAAACACCATATATTTT. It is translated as CAWSVGTGNTIYF.

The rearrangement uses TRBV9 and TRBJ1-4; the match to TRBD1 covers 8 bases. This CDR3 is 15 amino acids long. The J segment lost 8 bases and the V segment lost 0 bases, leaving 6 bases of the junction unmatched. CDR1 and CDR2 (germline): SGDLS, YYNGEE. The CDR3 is CASSVGQGAEEKLFF. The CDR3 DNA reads TGTGCCAGCAGCGTAGGCCAGGGGGCGGAAGAAAAACTGTTTTTT.

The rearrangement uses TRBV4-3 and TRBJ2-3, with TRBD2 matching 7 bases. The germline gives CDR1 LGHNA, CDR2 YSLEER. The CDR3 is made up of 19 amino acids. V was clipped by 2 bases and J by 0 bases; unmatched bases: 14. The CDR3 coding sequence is TGCGCCAGCAGCCAAAGGACCCGGGATGTACTAGCGAGCACAGATACGCAGTATTTT. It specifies CASSQRTRDVLASTDTQYF.

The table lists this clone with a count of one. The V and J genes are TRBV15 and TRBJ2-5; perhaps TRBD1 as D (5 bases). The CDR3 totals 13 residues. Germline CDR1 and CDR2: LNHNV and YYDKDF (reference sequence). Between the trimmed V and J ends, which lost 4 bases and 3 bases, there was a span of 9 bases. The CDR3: CATSIVGEETQYF. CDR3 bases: TGTGCCACCAGCATCGTAGGGGAAGAGACCCAGTACTTC.

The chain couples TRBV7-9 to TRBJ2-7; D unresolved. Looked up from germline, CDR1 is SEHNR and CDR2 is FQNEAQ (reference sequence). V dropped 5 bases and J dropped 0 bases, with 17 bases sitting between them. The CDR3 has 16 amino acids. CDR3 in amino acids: CASSPLDPVGSYEQYF. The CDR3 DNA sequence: TGTGCCAGCAGCCCCCTAGATCCGGTGGGCTCCTACGAGCAGTACTTC. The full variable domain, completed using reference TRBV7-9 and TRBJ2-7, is DTGVSQNPRHKITKRGQNVTFRCDPISEHNRLYWYRQTLGQGPEFLTYFQNEAQLEKSRLLSDRFSAERPKGSFSTLEIQRTEQGDSAMYLCASSPLDPVGSYEQYFGPGTRLTVT.

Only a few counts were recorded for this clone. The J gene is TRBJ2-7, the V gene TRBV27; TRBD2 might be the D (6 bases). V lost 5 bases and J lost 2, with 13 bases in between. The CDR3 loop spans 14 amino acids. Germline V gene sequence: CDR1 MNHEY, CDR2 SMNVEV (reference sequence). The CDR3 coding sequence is TGTGCCAGCAGTAGGCGGGACGGCCCCTACGAGCAGTACTTC. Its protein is CASSRRDGPYEQYF.

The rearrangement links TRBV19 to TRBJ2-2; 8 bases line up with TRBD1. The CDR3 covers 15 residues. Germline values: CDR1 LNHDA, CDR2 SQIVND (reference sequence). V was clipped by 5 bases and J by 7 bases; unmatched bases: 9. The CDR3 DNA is TGTGCCAGTAGTCCCACAGGGGGAATAGGCGGGGAGCTGTTTTTT. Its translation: CASSPTGGIGGELFF.